The 18 T cell receptor beta chains given below trace back to one sample, sequenced in a study of cytomegalovirus exposure and HLA in healthy donors. PCR was performed using 60 Vbeta and 13 Jbeta primers. Assay used: immunoSEQ multiplex PCR; TCRdb lists only in-frame clones, some missing. The sample carries about 120,000 clones, around three quarters recorded once. Input material: PBMCs. The receptors come from a human donor in good health.

The J gene is TRBJ2-6, the V gene TRBV5-4, with D unclear. Germline V gene lookup returns CDR1 SGHNT and CDR2 YYREEE (reference sequence). Trimming shortened V by 4 bases and J by 4 bases, and 15 bases separated the two germline ends. The CDR3 has 16 amino acids. The CDR3 sequence: CASSLDGDPGANVLTF. CDR3 nucleotide sequence: TGTGCCAGCAGCCTAGACGGAGACCCCGGGGCCAACGTCCTGACTTTC.

The chain links TRBV2 to TRBJ2-1, with TRBD1 matching 7 bases. The germline CDR1 and CDR2 sequences are SNHLY and FYNNEI. This CDR3 is built from 15 residues. V gave up 5 bases and J gave up 2 bases; unmatched junction bases: 6. CDR3 residues: CASSPRQGTYNEQFF. Written as DNA, the CDR3 is TGTGCCAGCAGTCCTAGACAGGGAACCTACAATGAGCAGTTCTTC.

In its sample, this clone was seen a few times. CDR3 bases: TGTGCCAGCAGTGAAGGGGTAGGGGCCCAGCCCCAGCATTTT. Residues: CASSEGVGAQPQHF. This rearrangement joins TRBV2 to TRBJ1-5; possible D gene TRBD1, 5 bases. Trimming cost V 1 base and J 7 bases, with 11 bases left between them. CDR1 and CDR2 (germline): SNHLY, FYNNEI. The CDR3 has 14 residues. Filled out from reference TRBV2 and TRBJ1-5, the complete variable domain reads EPEVTQTPSHQVTQMGQEVILRCVPISNHLYFYWYRQILGQKVEFLVSFYNNEISEKSEIFDDQFSVERPDGSNFTLKIRSTKLEDSAMYFCASSEGVGAQPQHFGDGTRLSIL.

The genes are TRBV18 and TRBJ2-1; D is ambiguous. CDR1 and CDR2 (germline): KGHSH, LQKENI. V gave up 2 bases and J gave up 13 bases, with 15 bases separating them. CDR3 length equals 13 residues. In DNA form, the CDR3 reads TGTGCCAGCTCACCAGAAATCACATATCAACAGTTCTTC. Translation gives CASSPEITYQQFF.

The chain carries TRBV30 and TRBJ1-6, with 12 bases aligning to TRBD1. Germline V CDR1 and CDR2: GTSNPN, SVGIG (reference sequence). The length of the CDR3 is 16 residues. Germline trimming cut 3 bases from V and 7 bases from J; bases unmatched to any gene: 7. The CDR3 loop reads CAWRGDRGLRNSPLHF. CDR3 DNA sequence: TGTGCCTGGAGGGGGGACAGGGGGCTGAGGAATTCACCCCTCCACTTT.

V is TRBV7-2 and J is TRBJ1-4; 8 positions match TRBD1. With V trimmed by 4 bases and J by 5 bases, 3 bases remained unmatched. Germline values: CDR1 SGHTA, CDR2 FQGNSA. The CDR3 is 14 residues long. CDR3 amino acids: CASSWDRWNEKLFF. In DNA form, the CDR3 reads TGTGCCAGCAGCTGGGACAGGTGGAATGAAAAACTGTTTTTT.

V usage is TRBV27 and J usage is TRBJ1-1; 7 bases line up with TRBD1. The CDR3 loop spans 13 amino acids. Trimming removed 6 bases from V and 8 bases from J; junction bases left unmatched: 9. Germline V gene data show CDR1 as MNHEY and CDR2 as SMNVEV (reference sequence). CDR3 loop: CASRLQGSGEAFF. The CDR3 nucleotides read TGTGCCAGCAGGCTACAGGGGAGTGGAGAAGCTTTCTTT.

The CDR3 DNA reads TGTGCCAGCAGCTTGGGACAGGGGAGTACCGGGGAGCTGTTTTTT. Encoded protein: CASSLGQGSTGELFF. This chain uses TRBV5-4 with TRBJ2-2; 8 bases line up with TRBD1. CDR1 SGHNT and CDR2 YYREEE come from the germline V gene (reference sequence). The CDR3 consists of 15 residues. Losses at the gene ends were 0 bases for V and 5 bases for J; bases not matched to a gene: 3. Using reference TRBV5-4 and TRBJ2-2 for the parts outside the CDR3, the full variable domain is ETGVTQSPTHLIKTRGQQVTLRCSSQSGHNTVSWYQQALGQGPQFIFQYYREEENGRGNFPPRFSGLQFPNYSSELNVNALELDDSALYLCASSLGQGSTGELFFGEGSRLTVL.

The V gene is TRBV29-1, the J gene TRBJ2-2, with 9 bases aligning to TRBD1. Germline V gene lookup returns CDR1 SQVTM and CDR2 ANQGSEA. The CDR3 sequence is 14 residues long. Losses at the gene ends were 4 bases for V and 6 bases for J; bases not matched to a gene: 6. The DNA of the CDR3 is TGCAGCGTTGGAATAGGACAGGGGCCCGGGGAGCTGTTTTTT. This encodes CSVGIGQGPGELFF.

The chain carries TRBV6-6 and TRBJ2-3; D possibly corresponds to TRBD2 (6 bases). Germline V gives CDR1 MNHNY, CDR2 SVGAGI (reference sequence). Trimming removed 2 bases at V and 1 base at J, with 13 bases between. The CDR3 is 16 amino acids. The chain's CDR3 is CASSYPFGGGTDTQYF. For the CDR3, the DNA is TGTGCCAGCAGTTACCCGTTCGGGGGTGGCACAGATACGCAGTATTTT.

The V call is TRBV4-2, the J call TRBJ2-3; D is possibly TRBD1 (6 bases). There are 17 residues in the CDR3. Between the trimmed V and J ends, which lost 3 bases and 4 bases, there was a span of 20 bases. CDR1 is LGHNA and CDR2 is YNFKEQ in the germline V gene. The CDR3 reads CASSQLTGTRAADTQYF. The CDR3 nucleotides are TGTGCCAGCAGCCAGCTCACAGGGACCCGTGCTGCAGATACGCAGTATTTT.

For the CDR3, the DNA is TGCGCCAGCAGCGCGTCGCCCTCAGATACGCAGTATTTT. This codes for CASSASPSDTQYF. The chain has TRBV5-1 and TRBJ2-3; D is ambiguous. Between the trimmed V and J ends, which lost 4 bases and 4 bases, there was a span of 10 bases. The germline gives CDR1 SGHRS, CDR2 YFSETQ. The CDR3 extends over 13 amino acids.

This chain links TRBV19 with TRBJ1-5; D remains unclear. CDR1 and CDR2 from the germline V gene are LNHDA and SQIVND (reference sequence). The CDR3 covers 14 residues. Trimming shortened V by 7 bases and J by 0 bases, and 10 bases separated the two germline ends. The CDR3 bases are TGTGCCAGTACTCTCCCGGGTAGCAATCAGCCCCAGCATTTT. This sequence encodes CASTLPGSNQPQHF.

V is TRBV7-2 and J is TRBJ1-5; 7 positions match TRBD1. This CDR3 comprises 15 residues. CDR1 is SGHTA, CDR2 FQGNSA, per germline. The junction had 8 bases not matched to a gene; V was cut back by 6 bases and J by 3 bases. The CDR3 loop reads CASSSTGTDNQPQHF. DNA for the CDR3: TGTGCCAGCAGTTCAACCGGGACAGACAATCAGCCCCAGCATTTT.

This clone was picked up a small number of times. The chain has TRBV7-3 and TRBJ2-7, with D tentatively TRBD2 (5 bases). Trimming removed 4 bases from V and 3 bases from J, with 16 bases in between. The CDR3 is 15 residues long. Germline V gene data show CDR1 as SGHTA and CDR2 as FQGTGA. For the CDR3, the DNA is TGTGCCAGCAGCTCCCAGGCGGGCACCCTCTACGAGCAGTACTTC. Protein: CASSSQAGTLYEQYF. Variable domain in full (rest from reference TRBV7-3 and TRBJ2-7): GAGVSQTPSNKVTEKGKYVELRCDPISGHTALYWYRQSLGQGPEFLIYFQGTGAADDSGLPNDRFFAVRPEGSVSTLKIQRTERGDSAVYLCASSSQAGTLYEQYFGPGTRLTVT.

The chain employs TRBV7-6 and TRBJ2-1; TRBD2 matches 8 bases. V was clipped by 5 bases and J by 2 bases; unmatched bases: 5. The CDR3 contains 15 residues. Germline CDR1 SGHVS, CDR2 FNYEAQ. This chain's CDR3 is CASSPNSGTYNEQFF. The CDR3 region has the DNA TGTGCCAGCAGCCCGAATAGCGGGACCTACAATGAGCAGTTCTTC. Variable domain in full (rest from reference TRBV7-6 and TRBJ2-1): GAGVSQSPRYKVTKRGQDVALRCDPISGHVSLYWYRQALGQGPEFLTYFNYEAQQDKSGLPNDRFSAERPEGSISTLTIQRTEQRDSAMYRCASSPNSGTYNEQFFGPGTRLTVL.

This chain uses TRBV27 with TRBJ2-7; no clear D. V dropped 2 bases and J dropped 3 bases, with 11 bases sitting between them. Germline V gives CDR1 MNHEY, CDR2 SMNVEV (reference sequence). CDR3 length equals 14 residues. The CDR3 loop reads CASSLRVPVYEQYF. CDR3 in DNA: TGTGCCAGCAGTTTACGGGTCCCAGTCTACGAGCAGTACTTC.

The chain employs TRBV19 and TRBJ1-1; D possibly corresponds to TRBD1 (5 bases). The germline V gene encodes CDR1 LNHDA and CDR2 SQIVND (reference sequence). This CDR3 comprises 13 residues. The V end was cut by 4 bases, the J end by 6 bases, with 12 bases between. This CDR3 is CASSTRARPEAFF. CDR3 DNA sequence: TGTGCCAGTAGTACCAGGGCGAGGCCTGAAGCTTTCTTT.